The following is a T cell receptor (beta chain) sequence with its context. Profiled with immunoSEQ multiplex PCR; TCRdb holds only in-frame clones, not every one. The repertoire holds some 450,000 clones, with roughly 80% as singletons. Between the trimmed V and J ends, which lost 8 bases and 7 bases, there was a span of 14 bases. Per the germline V gene, CDR1 is MDHEN and CDR2 is SYDVKM. This CDR3 spans 13 amino acids. The data stem from a study of shared clonotypes between healthy human individuals. The chain recombines TRBV28 with TRBJ1-4; D is undetermined. What was sequenced was PBMCs. The origin of this receptor is a woman between 35 and 50 years old in good health. Some clones in this sample may be carry-over from other donors' samples. The DNA for the CDR3 is TGTGCCAGCCGGCGGGGTCTCGCTGAAAAACTGTTTTTT. Protein sequence: CASRRGLAEKLFF.